This TCR beta chain was recovered during a study of human T cells and chemical hapten exposure. Specified time point: patch test 3, about 24 weeks after DPC sensitization. Treatment described: therapeutic diphenylcyclopropenone sensitization with weekly scalp DPC. The CDR3 totals 15 residues. Per germline, CDR1 SGDLS and CDR2 YYNGEE. V lost 3 bases and J 0 bases, leaving 13 bases between the germline ends. This clonotype appeared many times. MiXCR, applied by TCRdb to the RACE reads, yields one record per CDR3 protein. The table has about 84,000 distinct CDR3 sequences, roughly a tenth seen once. The J gene is TRBJ2-7, the V gene TRBV9; perhaps TRBD1 as D (6 bases). This clonotype originated in a woman in her 50s with alopecia areata. Some clones in this sample may be carry-over from other donors' samples. The sample was whole blood, taken in connection with sensitization to the hapten diphenylcyclopropenone (DPC). CDR3 nucleotides: TGTGCCAGCAGCGCGCATGTAGGGGGCTCCTACGAGCAGTACTTC. It is translated as CASSAHVGGSYEQYF.